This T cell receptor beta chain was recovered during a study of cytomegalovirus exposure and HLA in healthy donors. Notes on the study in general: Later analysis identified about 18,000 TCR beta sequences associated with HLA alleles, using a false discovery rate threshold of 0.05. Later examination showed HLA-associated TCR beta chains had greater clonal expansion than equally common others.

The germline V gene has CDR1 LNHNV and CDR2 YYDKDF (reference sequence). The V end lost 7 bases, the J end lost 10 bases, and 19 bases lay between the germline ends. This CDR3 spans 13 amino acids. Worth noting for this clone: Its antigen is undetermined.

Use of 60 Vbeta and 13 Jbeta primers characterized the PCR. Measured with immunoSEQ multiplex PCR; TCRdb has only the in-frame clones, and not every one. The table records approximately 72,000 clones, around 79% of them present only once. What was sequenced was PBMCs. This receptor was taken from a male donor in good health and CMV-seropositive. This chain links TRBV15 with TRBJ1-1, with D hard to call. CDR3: CATTPQAGRGAFF. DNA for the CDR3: TGTGCCACCACCCCTCAGGCGGGCCGCGGAGCTTTCTTT. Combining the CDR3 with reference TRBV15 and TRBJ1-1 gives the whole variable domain DAMVIQNPRYQVTQFGKPVTLSCSQTLNHNVMYWYQQKSSQAPKLLFHYYDKDFNNEADTPDNFQSRRPNTSFCFLDIRSPGLGDTAMYLCATTPQAGRGAFFGQGTRLTVV.